The clone carrying this T cell receptor (beta chain) was seen ten or more times. The antigen remains unidentified. This specimen comes from a study of human T cells and chemical hapten exposure. In the study overall: Variability of per-sample TCR yields stemmed mainly from small differences in pooled library volume.

The V gene lost 5 bases and the J gene lost 8 bases, with 13 bases spanning the gap. There are 13 residues in the CDR3. The germline gives CDR1 SNHLY, CDR2 FYNNEI. The starting material, unfractionated whole blood, was used for total RNA extraction. Unique molecular identifiers were attached to individual cDNA molecules during library preparation. Original processing notes: Samples held a median of around 92,000 TCRs, range roughly 20,000–690,600. TCRdb redid the calling of the 5' RACE reads with MiXCR, one entry per CDR3 protein. The V and J calls follow TCRdb's processing rather than the paper's. The table records tens of thousands of distinct CDR3 sequences, roughly 8% of them present only once. The study's findings and limits: DPC sensitization produced no change in TCRs with frequency above 1 in 1000.

The TCR comes from a male donor in good health. The J gene is TRBJ2-1, the V gene TRBV2, with no clear D. This CDR3 is CASSPTPSDEQFF. Here the CDR3 DNA reads TGTGCCAGCAGTCCGACACCGTCGGATGAGCAGTTCTTC.